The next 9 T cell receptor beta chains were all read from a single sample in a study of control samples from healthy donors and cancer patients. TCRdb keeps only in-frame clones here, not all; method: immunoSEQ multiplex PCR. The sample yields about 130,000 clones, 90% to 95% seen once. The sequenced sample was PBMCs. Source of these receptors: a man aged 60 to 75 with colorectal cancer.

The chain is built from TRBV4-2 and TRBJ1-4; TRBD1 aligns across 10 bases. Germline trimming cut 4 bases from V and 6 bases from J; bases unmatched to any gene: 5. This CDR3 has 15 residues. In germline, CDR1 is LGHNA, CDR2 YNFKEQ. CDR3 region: CASSPGQGNYEKLFF. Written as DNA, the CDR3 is TGTGCCAGCAGCCCGGGACAGGGGAACTATGAAAAACTGTTTTTT.

The CDR3 loop is CATSIQGSNQPQHF. The CDR3, as DNA: TGTGCCACCAGTATACAGGGTAGCAATCAGCCCCAGCATTTT. The V and J genes are TRBV24-1 and TRBJ1-5; possibly TRBD1 for D (6 bases). Trimming stripped 6 bases from V and 0 bases from J, with 8 bases between. The CDR3 has 14 amino acids. CDR1 and CDR2 from the germline V gene are KGHDR and SFDVKD.

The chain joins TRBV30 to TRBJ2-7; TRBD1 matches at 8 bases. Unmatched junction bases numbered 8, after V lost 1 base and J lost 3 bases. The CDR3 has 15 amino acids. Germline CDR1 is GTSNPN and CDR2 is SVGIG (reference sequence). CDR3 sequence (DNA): TGTGCCTGGAGTGGGGACCGGACAGGGCGCTACGAGCAGTACTTC. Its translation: CAWSGDRTGRYEQYF.

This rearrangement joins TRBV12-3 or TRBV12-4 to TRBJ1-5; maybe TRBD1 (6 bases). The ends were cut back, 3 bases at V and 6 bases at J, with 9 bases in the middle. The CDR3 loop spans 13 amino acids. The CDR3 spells CASSFRGGQPQHF. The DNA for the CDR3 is TGTGCCAGCAGTTTCAGGGGTGGTCAGCCCCAGCATTTT.

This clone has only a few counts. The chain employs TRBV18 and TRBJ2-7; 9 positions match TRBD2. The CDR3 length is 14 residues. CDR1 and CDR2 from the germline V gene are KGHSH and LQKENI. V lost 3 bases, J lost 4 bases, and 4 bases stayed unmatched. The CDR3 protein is CASSPASGVYEQYF. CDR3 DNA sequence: TGTGCCAGCTCACCGGCTAGCGGGGTATACGAGCAGTACTTC.

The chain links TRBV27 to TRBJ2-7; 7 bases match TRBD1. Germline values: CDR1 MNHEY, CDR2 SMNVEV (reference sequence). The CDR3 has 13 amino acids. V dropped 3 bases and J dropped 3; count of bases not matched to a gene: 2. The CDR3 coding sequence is TGTGCCAGCAGTTTGGACAGGAGCTACGAGCAGTACTTC. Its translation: CASSLDRSYEQYF.

As DNA, the CDR3 is TGTGCCAGTAGTCCCCCACAAGGCACCGGTTCACCCCTCCACTTT. The encoded protein is CASSPPQGTGSPLHF. The chain links TRBV19 to TRBJ1-6; D gene unclear. The CDR3 covers 15 residues. Germline values: CDR1 LNHDA, CDR2 SQIVND (reference sequence). V lost 5 bases and J 9 bases, leaving 17 bases between the germline ends.

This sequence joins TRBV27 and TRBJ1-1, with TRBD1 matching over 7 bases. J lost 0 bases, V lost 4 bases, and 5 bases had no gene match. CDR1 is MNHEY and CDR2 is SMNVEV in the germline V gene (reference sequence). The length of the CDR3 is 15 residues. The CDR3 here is CASSSHRGMNTEAFF. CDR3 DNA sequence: TGTGCCAGCAGTTCCCACAGGGGAATGAACACTGAAGCTTTCTTT.

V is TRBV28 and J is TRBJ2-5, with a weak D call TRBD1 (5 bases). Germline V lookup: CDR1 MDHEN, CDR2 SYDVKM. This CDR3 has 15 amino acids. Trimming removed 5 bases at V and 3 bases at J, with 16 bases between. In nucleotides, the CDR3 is TGTGCCAGCAGTCCGTTACAGGATCTAGAAGAGACCCAGTACTTC. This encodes CASSPLQDLEETQYF.